The 32 T cell receptor beta chains listed next were all sequenced from one sample in a study of CXCR3-negative and CXCR3-positive naive CD8 T cells. The libraries of TRB cDNA were constructed through 5' RACE using UMI labels. TCRdb re-called the 5' RACE reads; one entry per CDR3 protein, DNA not given. The sample spans 50,000 to 65,000 distinct CDR3 sequences; the ten largest clones claim 23%. The sample comprised memory CD8+ T cells from blood. The receptors were gathered from a human donor in good health. Some clones in this sample may be carry-over from other donors' samples.

This rearrangement joins TRBV13 to TRBJ1-2; TCRdb lists TRBD1, though no DNA is available to test this call. CDR1 PRHDT and CDR2 FYEKMQ come from the germline V gene (reference sequence). The CDR3 is 17 amino acids. The CDR3 here is CASSLFGPDRTTNGYTF.

The J gene is TRBJ1-2, the V gene TRBV7-9. The CDR3 runs to 13 residues. CDR1 is SEHNR, CDR2 FQNEAQ, per germline (reference sequence). Here the CDR3 reads CASSLERSYGYTF.

This chain links TRBV6-5 with TRBJ1-3; the D call from TCRdb, TRBD1, cannot be confirmed without DNA. The germline CDR1 and CDR2 sequences are MNHEY and SVGAGI. The CDR3 totals 16 residues. The CDR3: CASSSRPDISGNTIYF.

V usage is TRBV15 and J usage is TRBJ1-5; TCRdb's D gene call, TRBD1, goes unchecked for lack of DNA. The CDR3 has 15 residues. Germline CDR1 is LNHNV and CDR2 is YYDKDF (reference sequence). The chain's CDR3 is CATSRDRGRNQPQHF.

V and J are TRBV6-5 and TRBJ1-1. Germline values: CDR1 MNHEY, CDR2 SVGAGI. The CDR3 contains 15 residues. Here the CDR3 reads CASSYSIGQLTEAFF.

The chain recombines TRBV11-3 with TRBJ2-1; TCRdb reports TRBD1, a call that lacks DNA to check it against. Germline CDR1 is SGHNT and CDR2 is YENEEA. CDR3 length equals 14 residues. The CDR3 loop reads CASSSILTDNEQFF.

This chain connects TRBV14 to TRBJ2-7; TCRdb lists TRBD2, though no DNA is available to test this call. The CDR3 spans 14 residues. Germline values: CDR1 SGHDN, CDR2 FVKESK. The CDR3 loop is CASSQVGTSDEQYF.

This sequence joins TRBV7-2 and TRBJ2-7; with no DNA, the TCRdb D assignment of TRBD1 cannot be verified. Germline V gives CDR1 SGHTA, CDR2 FQGNSA. The CDR3 has 14 residues. Here the CDR3 reads CASSPGTGSYEQYF.

The chain combines TRBV20-1 with TRBJ2-1; TCRdb's D call, TRBD2, is unchecked because there is no DNA. From germline, CDR1 is DFQATT and CDR2 SNEGSKA (reference sequence). The CDR3 has 17 residues. CDR3 sequence: CSATGLAGGAGYNEQFF.

The rearrangement links TRBV29-1 to TRBJ2-1. The length of the CDR3 is 11 residues. CDR1 is SQVTM and CDR2 is ANQGSEA in the germline V gene. The chain's CDR3 is CSVEVYNEQFF.

V usage is TRBV12-3 or TRBV12-4 and J usage is TRBJ1-2; TCRdb names TRBD1, which stays unverified in the absence of DNA. This CDR3 has 17 residues. CDR3 amino acids: CASSSHWSTAGNYGYTF.

The chain recombines TRBV29-1 with TRBJ2-1; checking the TCRdb D call of TRBD1 is not possible without DNA. Germline CDR1 SQVTM, CDR2 ANQGSEA. CDR3 length: 13 amino acids. The CDR3 region is CSVPWAGYNEQFF.

The rearrangement joins TRBV10-3 to TRBJ2-7; TCRdb's D gene call, TRBD2, goes unchecked for lack of DNA. This CDR3 has 15 residues. CDR1 is ENHRY, CDR2 SYGVKD, per germline. This chain's CDR3 is CAISEREASSYEQYF.

V is TRBV4-2 and J is TRBJ2-7; TCRdb selects TRBD1, and the lack of DNA leaves this call unchecked. This CDR3 is built from 13 residues. Per germline, CDR1 LGHNA and CDR2 YNFKEQ. CDR3: CASSQEEPGEQYF.

CDR3 protein: CATEDRGDNQPQHF. The chain joins TRBV10-3 to TRBJ1-5; the TCRdb D gene call, TRBD1, has no DNA to confirm it. The CDR3 has 14 amino acids. Per the germline V gene, CDR1 is ENHRY and CDR2 is SYGVKD.

This chain uses TRBV6-1 with TRBJ2-7; the D call of TRBD1 rests on TCRdb alone, since no DNA is present to check it. The CDR3 spans 14 residues. Looked up from germline, CDR1 is MNHNS and CDR2 is SASEGT. The CDR3 spells CASSDRDPSYEQYF.

The genes are TRBV7-8 and TRBJ2-5; TCRdb reports TRBD1, a call that lacks DNA to check it against. The CDR3 runs 18 residues. Germline CDR1 reads SGHVS; CDR2 reads FQNEAQ. The CDR3 loop is CASSHPNEPGSAQETQYF.

The V gene is TRBV7-9, the J gene TRBJ1-1; without DNA, the TCRdb call of TRBD1 cannot be checked. Germline V gene sequence: CDR1 SEHNR, CDR2 FQNEAQ (reference sequence). CDR3 size: 17 residues. CDR3 in amino acids: CASSPPRGQGVNTEAFF.

The J gene is TRBJ2-3, the V gene TRBV5-6; TCRdb names TRBD1, which stays unverified in the absence of DNA. Germline loops: CDR1 SGHDT, CDR2 YYEEEE. This CDR3 has 16 amino acids. This CDR3 is CASSFGLAGGPDTQYF. Full variable domain (rest looked up from reference TRBV5-6 and TRBJ2-3): DAGVTQSPTHLIKTRGQQVTLRCSPKSGHDTVSWYQQALGQGPQFIFQYYEEEERQRGNFPDRFSGHQFPNYSSELNVNALLLGDSALYLCASSFGLAGGPDTQYFGPGTRLTVL.

The chain has TRBV20-1 and TRBJ2-1; TCRdb returns TRBD2, unconfirmable since there is no DNA. The CDR3 has 12 amino acids. CDR1 is DFQATT and CDR2 is SNEGSKA in the germline V gene (reference sequence). CDR3 sequence: CSAGVRENEQFF.

The chain has TRBV5-1 and TRBJ1-4; TCRdb names TRBD1, which stays unverified in the absence of DNA. CDR1 is SGHRS, CDR2 YFSETQ, per germline. There are 20 residues in the CDR3. The CDR3 loop reads CASSHPERTETPATNEKLFF.

The J gene is TRBJ2-5, the V gene TRBV11-3; the D call from TCRdb, TRBD2, cannot be confirmed without DNA. The length of the CDR3 is 14 residues. The germline gives CDR1 SGHNT, CDR2 YENEEA. This chain's CDR3 is CASSPDSNQETQYF.

The V call is TRBV4-1, the J call TRBJ1-1. Germline loops: CDR1 MGHRA, CDR2 YSYEKL. This CDR3 is 12 amino acids long. The CDR3 is CASSQDLGEAFF.

V is TRBV29-1 and J is TRBJ2-7; TCRdb outputs TRBD2, but without DNA this stays unchecked. CDR3 size: 15 residues. CDR1 is SQVTM, CDR2 ANQGSEA, per germline. The CDR3 spells CSVEDPQRGDYEQYF.

The J gene is TRBJ1-1, the V gene TRBV25-1; TCRdb selects TRBD1, and the lack of DNA leaves this call unchecked. The CDR3 contains 17 residues. Germline V gives CDR1 MGHDK, CDR2 SYGVNS. CDR3 protein: CASSEYMGQGAGTEAFF.

CDR3 region: CASSLTLGLADNEQFF. The chain joins TRBV19 to TRBJ2-1; TCRdb gives TRBD2 as the D gene, but with no DNA this cannot be confirmed. CDR1 and CDR2 (germline): LNHDA, SQIVND (reference sequence). CDR3 length equals 16 residues.

V is TRBV2 and J is TRBJ2-3; absent DNA, TCRdb's TRBD1 call cannot be checked. The germline CDR1 and CDR2 sequences are SNHLY and FYNNEI. The CDR3 is 15 amino acids. CDR3 sequence: CASSEATGPKDTQYF.

J is TRBJ2-7 and V is TRBV13. CDR3 length equals 14 residues. Germline CDR1 and CDR2: PRHDT and FYEKMQ (reference sequence). The CDR3 spells CASSQWRGSYEQYF.

The rearrangement uses TRBV7-8 and TRBJ2-1; absent DNA, TCRdb's TRBD2 call cannot be checked. Germline lookup yields CDR1 SGHVS and CDR2 FQNEAQ. This CDR3 region has 13 residues. CDR3 sequence: CASRTAGGYEQFF.

The chain links TRBV4-2 to TRBJ1-6; TCRdb picks TRBD1, but there is no DNA to check that call. There are 17 residues in the CDR3. Germline assignment: CDR1 LGHNA and CDR2 YNFKEQ. This CDR3 reads CASSQDPGTTSRGPLHF.

This chain links TRBV7-2 with TRBJ2-1; as DNA is missing, the TRBD1 call by TCRdb cannot be tested. The CDR3 spans 14 residues. Germline values: CDR1 SGHTA, CDR2 FQGNSA. The CDR3 protein is CAGQDDFLQGEQFF. Combining the CDR3 with reference TRBV7-2 and TRBJ2-1 gives the whole variable domain GAGVSQSPSNKVTEKGKDVELRCDPISGHTALYWYRQSLGQGLEFLIYFQGNSAPDKSGLPSDRFSAERTGGSVSTLTIQRTQQEDSAVYLCAGQDDFLQGEQFFGPGTRLTVL.

This chain connects TRBV29-1 to TRBJ2-3; TCRdb's assignment of TRBD2 cannot be checked, as there is no DNA. The length of the CDR3 is 17 residues. Germline CDR1 and CDR2: SQVTM and ANQGSEA. CDR3 sequence: CSVEDRTSGVRTDTQYF.